A selection of T cell receptor beta chains follows, all from one sample in a study of shared clonotypes between healthy human individuals. The assay was immunoSEQ multiplex PCR, and TCRdb's table has in-frame clones only and misses some. Among fewer than 600,000 clones, 70% to 80% were seen once, and the ten largest hold roughly an eighth. Sequencing was done on a sample of PBMCs. The origin of the receptors is a woman in her thirties or forties in good health. Some clones in this sample may be carry-over from other donors' samples. The CDR3 runs from the conserved cysteine through the conserved F or W. D genes are given only for firm matches. Some rows have no size entry. The others give once, few or many, or a class for an expanded clone.

clone_size	v_call	j_call	d_call	cdr3_aa	cdr3_nt
.	TRBV5-5	TRBJ2-2	TRBD1	CASSLVYRGYRDTGELFF	TGTGCCAGCAGCTTAGTGTACAGGGGTTACCGGGACACCGGGGAGCTGTTTTTT
once	TRBV9	TRBJ1-1	.	CASSGQTNTEAFF	TGTGCCAGCTCAGGACAAACTAACACTGAAGCTTTCTTT
.	TRBV10-3	TRBJ2-7	TRBD2	CAISDGTSGYEQYF	TGTGCCATCAGTGATGGGACTAGCGGTTACGAGCAGTACTTC
.	TRBV4-2	TRBJ2-7	.	CASSQDLGGLRYEQYF	TGTGCCAGCAGCCAAGATCTAGGGGGTTTACGGTACGAGCAGTACTTC
.	TRBV14	TRBJ2-7	TRBD2	CASSQDWGTSGPYEQYF	TGTGCCAGCAGCCAAGATTGGGGGACTAGCGGCCCCTACGAGCAGTACTTC
once	TRBV5-1	TRBJ2-3	.	CASSSDGDNPSTDTQYF	TGCGCCAGCAGCTCGGATGGGGACAATCCTAGCACAGATACGCAGTATTTT
.	TRBV19	TRBJ1-2	.	CASSPRTETYGYTF	TGTGCCAGTAGTCCTCGGACAGAAACCTATGGCTACACCTTC
.	TRBV18	TRBJ2-7	TRBD2	CASSPTSGYEQYF	TGTGCCAGCTCACCGACTAGCGGCTACGAGCAGTACTTC
.	TRBV6-6	TRBJ1-2	TRBD1	CASSPSGQGDYGYTF	TGTGCCAGCAGCCCCTCCGGACAGGGGGACTATGGCTACACCTTC
.	TRBV5-4	TRBJ1-2	.	CASSSRGRLYGYTF	TGTGCCAGCAGCTCCCGGGGGAGGCTCTATGGCTACACCTTC
.	TRBV4-3	TRBJ1-3	.	CASSQEPGGGNTIYF	TGCGCCAGCAGCCAAGAGCCGGGGGGAGGAAACACCATATATTTT
.	TRBV15	TRBJ1-3	.	CATTSDLGGNTIYF	TGTGCCACCACTTCGGACCTGGGTGGAAACACCATATATTTT
once	TRBV5-1	TRBJ2-5	.	CASSFGGGETQYF	TGCGCCAGCAGCTTCGGGGGCGGGGAGACCCAGTACTTC
.	TRBV7-9	TRBJ2-2	TRBD1	CASSLDRVSGELFF	TGTGCCAGCAGCTTGGACAGGGTGTCCGGGGAGCTGTTTTTT
.	TRBV10-2	TRBJ2-6	.	CASSESVPGANVLTF	TGCGCCAGCAGTGAGTCTGTTCCTGGGGCCAACGTCCTGACTTTC
.	TRBV5-1	TRBJ2-6	.	CASSLAGTGANVLTF	TGCGCCAGCAGCTTGGCCGGAACTGGGGCCAACGTCCTGACTTTC
.	TRBV28	TRBJ2-5	.	CASMAPTTETQYF	TGTGCCAGCATGGCCCCCACAACAGAGACCCAGTACTTC
.	TRBV19	TRBJ1-3	.	CASSIPTGTGNTIYF	TGTGCCAGTAGTATCCCGACAGGCACTGGAAACACCATATATTTT
.	TRBV2	TRBJ2-3	.	CASNLETDTQYF	TGTGCCAGCAACCTAGAGACAGATACGCAGTATTTT
.	TRBV25-1	TRBJ1-1	.	CASRDQAEGPSRRTEAFF	TGTGCCAGCAGAGATCAAGCTGAGGGGCCGAGTAGGCGCACTGAAGCTTTCTTT
.	TRBV11-3	TRBJ2-1	.	CASSLRSDEQFF	TGTGCCAGCAGCTTACGTTCTGATGAGCAGTTCTTC
.	TRBV29-1	TRBJ2-1	TRBD2	CSVGTSAYNEQFF	TGCAGCGTTGGGACTAGCGCCTACAATGAGCAGTTCTTC
.	TRBV5-4	TRBJ2-1	TRBD1	CASSSGQYSYNEQFF	TGTGCCAGCAGCTCGGGACAGTATTCCTACAATGAGCAGTTCTTC
.	TRBV29-1	TRBJ2-4	.	CTLGAQIAKNIQYF	TGCACCCTGGGGGCGCAAATAGCCAAAAACATTCAGTACTTC
.	TRBV19	TRBJ2-7	.	CASSPAPLEYEQYF	TGTGCCAGTAGTCCAGCCCCATTGGAGTACGAGCAGTACTTC
.	TRBV7-9	TRBJ2-7	.	CASSFPPGLTYEQYF	TGTGCCAGCAGCTTCCCACCGGGACTTACCTACGAGCAGTACTTC
.	TRBV5-2	TRBJ1-1	.	CASTNRENTEAFF	TGTGCCAGCACGAACAGGGAGAACACTGAAGCTTTCTTT
.	TRBV10-2	TRBJ2-1	TRBD2	CASTSSGTHNEQFF	TGCGCCAGCACCTCTAGCGGGACCCACAATGAGCAGTTCTTC
.	TRBV5-1	TRBJ2-3	TRBD1	CASRAAPGQGTDTQYF	TGCGCCAGCCGAGCCGCGCCGGGACAGGGCACAGATACGCAGTATTTT
.	TRBV7-2	TRBJ2-3	.	CASSSVGDTQYF	TGTGCCAGCAGCTCCGTGGGAGATACGCAGTATTTT
.	TRBV7-2	TRBJ2-1	.	CASSLDRQSYNEQFF	TGTGCCAGCAGCTTGGATCGACAGTCCTACAATGAGCAGTTCTTC
few	TRBV15	TRBJ2-1	.	CATSRGAEPGEQFF	TGTGCCACCAGCAGAGGGGCTGAGCCAGGGGAGCAGTTCTTC
.	TRBV7-3	TRBJ2-2	TRBD2	CASSLTLASGSDRTGELFF	TGTGCCAGCAGCTTAACGTTGGCTAGCGGGAGCGACAGAACCGGGGAGCTGTTTTTT
.	TRBV4-2	TRBJ2-1	TRBD2	CASSQNAYGDSGRGLRNEQFF	TGTGCCAGCAGCCAAAATGCCTATGGGGATAGCGGGAGGGGTTTGAGGAATGAGCAGTTCTTC
.	TRBV19	TRBJ2-1	.	CASSFYQGVDEQFF	TGTGCCAGTAGTTTCTATCAGGGTGTCGATGAGCAGTTCTTC
.	TRBV18	TRBJ2-6	.	CASSQSTSGDGANVLTF	TGTGCCAGCTCACAATCCACGTCTGGGGATGGGGCCAACGTCCTGACTTTC
.	TRBV5-1	TRBJ2-3	.	CASSLVPLPDTQYF	TGCGCCAGCAGCTTGGTCCCTCTCCCCGATACGCAGTATTTT
.	TRBV28	TRBJ2-5	.	CASSLSGPRETQYF	TGTGCCAGCAGTTTATCGGGGCCCCGGGAGACCCAGTACTTC
.	TRBV5-1	TRBJ2-2	.	CASSLEPTGELFF	TGCGCCAGCAGCTTAGAACCCACCGGGGAGCTGTTTTTT
.	TRBV5-6	TRBJ2-7	.	CASSLDSYSYEQYF	TGTGCCAGCAGCTTGGACTCCTACTCCTACGAGCAGTACTTC
.	TRBV7-9	TRBJ2-3	.	CASSLDQGKTDTQYF	TGTGCCAGCAGCTTAGATCAGGGGAAAACAGATACGCAGTATTTT
.	TRBV6-6	TRBJ1-2	.	CASIAAGDYYGYTF	TGTGCCAGCATAGCAGCGGGGGATTATTATGGCTACACCTTC
once	TRBV7-2	TRBJ2-7	.	CASSPLGNEQYF	TGTGCCAGCAGCCCCCTGGGGAACGAGCAGTACTTC
.	TRBV6-1	TRBJ1-4	.	CASSDRVTEKLFF	TGTGCCAGCAGTGACAGGGTGACTGAAAAACTGTTTTTT
.	TRBV7-8	TRBJ2-6	.	CASSLDRGANVLTF	TGTGCCAGCAGCTTAGACCGAGGGGCCAACGTCCTGACTTTC
.	TRBV11-3	TRBJ2-3	.	CASSLGSNTDTQYF	TGTGCCAGCAGCTTAGGGAGTAACACAGATACGCAGTATTTT
few	TRBV6-4	TRBJ2-2	TRBD1	CASSPSGTGGTGELFF	TGTGCCAGCAGTCCTTCGGGGACAGGTGGGACCGGGGAGCTGTTTTTT
.	TRBV18	TRBJ2-7	TRBD1	CASGGQGNGYEQYF	TGTGCCAGCGGGGGACAGGGAAATGGTTACGAGCAGTACTTC